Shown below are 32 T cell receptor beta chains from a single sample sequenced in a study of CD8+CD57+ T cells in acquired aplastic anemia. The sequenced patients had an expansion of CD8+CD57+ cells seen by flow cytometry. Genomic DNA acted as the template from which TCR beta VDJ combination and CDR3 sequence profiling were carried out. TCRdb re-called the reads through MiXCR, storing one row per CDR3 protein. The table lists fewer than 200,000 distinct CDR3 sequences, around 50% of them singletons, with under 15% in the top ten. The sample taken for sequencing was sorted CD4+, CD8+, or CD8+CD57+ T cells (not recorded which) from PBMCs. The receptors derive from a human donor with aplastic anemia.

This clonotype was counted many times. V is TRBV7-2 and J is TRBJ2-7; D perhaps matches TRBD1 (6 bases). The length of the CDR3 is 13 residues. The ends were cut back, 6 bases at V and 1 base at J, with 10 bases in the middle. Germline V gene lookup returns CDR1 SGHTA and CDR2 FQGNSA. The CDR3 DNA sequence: TGTGCCAGCAGGTACCAGGGGTCCTACGAGCAGTACTTC. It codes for CASRYQGSYEQYF.

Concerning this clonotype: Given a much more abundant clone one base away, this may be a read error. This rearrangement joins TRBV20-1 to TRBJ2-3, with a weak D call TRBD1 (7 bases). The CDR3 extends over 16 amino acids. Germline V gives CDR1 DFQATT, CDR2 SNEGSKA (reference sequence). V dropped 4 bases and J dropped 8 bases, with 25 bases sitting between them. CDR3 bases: TGCAGTGCTACCAAAAGGGGGCAGTCGGGGGCAGGTACGCAGTATTTT. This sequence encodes CSATKRGQSGAGTQYF.

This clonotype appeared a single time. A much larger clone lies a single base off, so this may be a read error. The CDR3 sequence is CASSAGGYNEQLF. CDR3 DNA sequence: TGTGCCAGCAGTGCGGGGGGGTACAATGAGCAGCTCTTC. The chain uses TRBV10-3 and TRBJ2-1; TRBD2 matches 9 bases. CDR1 ENHRY and CDR2 SYGVKD come from the germline V gene. The CDR3 runs to 13 residues.

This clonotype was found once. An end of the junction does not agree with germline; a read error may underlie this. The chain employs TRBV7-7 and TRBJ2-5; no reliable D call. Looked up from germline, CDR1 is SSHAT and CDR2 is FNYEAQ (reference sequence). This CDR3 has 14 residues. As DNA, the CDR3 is TGTGCTAGCAGCACACCGGGCCCCCAAGAGACCCAGTACTTC. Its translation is CASSTPGPQETQYF. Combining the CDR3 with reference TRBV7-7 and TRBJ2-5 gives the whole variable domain GAGVSQSPRYKVTKRGQDVTLRCDPISSHATLYWYQQALGQGPEFLTYFNYEAQPDKSGLPSDRFSAERPEGSISTLTIQRTEQRDSAMYRCASSTPGPQETQYFGPGTRLLVL.

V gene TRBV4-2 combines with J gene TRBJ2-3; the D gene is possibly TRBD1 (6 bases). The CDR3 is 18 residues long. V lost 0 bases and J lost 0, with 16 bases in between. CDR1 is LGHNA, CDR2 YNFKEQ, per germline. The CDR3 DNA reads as TGTGCCAGCAGCCAAGATAAGACAGGCGACCCTAGCACAGATACGCAGTATTTT. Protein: CASSQDKTGDPSTDTQYF.

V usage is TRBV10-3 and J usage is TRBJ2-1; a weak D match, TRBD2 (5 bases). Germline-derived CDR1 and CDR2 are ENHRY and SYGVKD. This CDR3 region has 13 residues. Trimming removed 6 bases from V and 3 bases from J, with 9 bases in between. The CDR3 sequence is CAIRTRDYNEQFF. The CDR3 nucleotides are TGTGCCATCAGAACCCGGGACTACAATGAGCAGTTCTTC.

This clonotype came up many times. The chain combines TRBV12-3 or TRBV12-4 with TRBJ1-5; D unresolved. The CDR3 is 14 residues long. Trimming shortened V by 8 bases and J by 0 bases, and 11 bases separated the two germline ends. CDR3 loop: CASGDDTSNQPQHF. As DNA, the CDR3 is TGTGCCAGCGGAGACGACACTAGCAATCAGCCCCAGCATTTT.

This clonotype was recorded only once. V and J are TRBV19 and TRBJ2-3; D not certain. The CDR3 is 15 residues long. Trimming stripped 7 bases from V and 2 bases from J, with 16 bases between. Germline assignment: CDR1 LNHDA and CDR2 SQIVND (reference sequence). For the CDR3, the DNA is TGTGCCAGTACACACGGGCGGATCTTCACAGATACGCAGTATTTT. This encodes CASTHGRIFTDTQYF.

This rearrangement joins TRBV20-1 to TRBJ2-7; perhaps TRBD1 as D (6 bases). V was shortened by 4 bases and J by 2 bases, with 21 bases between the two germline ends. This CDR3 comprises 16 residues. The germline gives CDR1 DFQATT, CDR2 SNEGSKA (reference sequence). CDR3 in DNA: TGCAGTGCTATCCTGGGGGCATATCGTTTCGCCTACGAGCAGTACTTC. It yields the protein CSAILGAYRFAYEQYF.

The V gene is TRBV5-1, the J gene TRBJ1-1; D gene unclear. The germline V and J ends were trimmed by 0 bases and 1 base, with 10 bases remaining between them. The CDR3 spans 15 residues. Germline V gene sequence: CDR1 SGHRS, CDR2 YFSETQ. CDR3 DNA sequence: TGCGCCAGCAGCTTGGTTGGGGTGTCGAACACTGAAGCTTTCTTT. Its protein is CASSLVGVSNTEAFF.

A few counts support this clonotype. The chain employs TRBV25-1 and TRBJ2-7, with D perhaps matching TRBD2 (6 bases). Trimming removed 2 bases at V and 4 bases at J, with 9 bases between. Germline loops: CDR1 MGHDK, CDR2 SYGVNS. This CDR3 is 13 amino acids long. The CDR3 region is CASSEELAYEQYF. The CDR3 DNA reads TGTGCCAGCAGTGAAGAACTAGCATACGAGCAGTACTTC.

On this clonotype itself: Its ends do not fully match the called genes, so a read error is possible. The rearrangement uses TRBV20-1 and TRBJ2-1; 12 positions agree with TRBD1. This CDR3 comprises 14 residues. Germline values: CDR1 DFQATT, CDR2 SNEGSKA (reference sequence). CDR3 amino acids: CGAPGQGASNEQFF. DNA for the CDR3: TGCGGTGCTCCGGGACAGGGGGCCTCCAATGAGCAGTTCTTC.

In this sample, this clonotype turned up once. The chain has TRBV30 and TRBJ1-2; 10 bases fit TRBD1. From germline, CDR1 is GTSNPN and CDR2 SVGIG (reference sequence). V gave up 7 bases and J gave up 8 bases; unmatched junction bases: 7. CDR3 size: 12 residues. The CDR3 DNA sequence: TGTGCCTCAATGGGACAGGGGATCGGCTACACCTTC. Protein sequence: CASMGQGIGYTF. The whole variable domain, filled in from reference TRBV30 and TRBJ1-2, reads SQTIHQWPATLVQPVGSPLSLECTVEGTSNPNLYWYRQAAGRGLQLLFYSVGIGQISSEVPQNLSASRPQDRQFILSSKKLLLSDSGFYLCASMGQGIGYTFGSGTRLTVV.

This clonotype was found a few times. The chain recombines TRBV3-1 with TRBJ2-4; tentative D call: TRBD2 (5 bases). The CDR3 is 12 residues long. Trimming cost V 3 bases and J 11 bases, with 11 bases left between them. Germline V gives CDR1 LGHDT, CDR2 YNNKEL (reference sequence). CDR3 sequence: CASSQGVNFQYF. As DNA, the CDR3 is TGTGCCAGCAGCCAGGGAGTGAATTTTCAGTACTTC.

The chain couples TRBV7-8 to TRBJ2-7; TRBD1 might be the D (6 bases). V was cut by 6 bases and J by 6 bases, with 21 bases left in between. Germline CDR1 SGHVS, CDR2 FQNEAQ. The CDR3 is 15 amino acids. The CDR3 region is CASSSLQGRNGEQYF. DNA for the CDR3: TGTGCCAGCAGTTCACTACAGGGACGGAACGGCGAGCAGTACTTC. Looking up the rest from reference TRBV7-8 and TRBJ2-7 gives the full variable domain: GAGVSQSPRYKVAKRGQDVALRCDPISGHVSLFWYQQALGQGPEFLTYFQNEAQLDKSGLPSDRFFAERPEGSVSTLKIQRTQQEDSAVYLCASSSLQGRNGEQYFGPGTRLTVT.

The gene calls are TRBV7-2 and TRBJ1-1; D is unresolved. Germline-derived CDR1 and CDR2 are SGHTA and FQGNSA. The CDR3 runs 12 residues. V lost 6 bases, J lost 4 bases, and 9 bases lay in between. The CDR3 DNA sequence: TGTGCCAGCAGTTTACGGATCACTGAAGCTTTCTTT. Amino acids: CASSLRITEAFF.

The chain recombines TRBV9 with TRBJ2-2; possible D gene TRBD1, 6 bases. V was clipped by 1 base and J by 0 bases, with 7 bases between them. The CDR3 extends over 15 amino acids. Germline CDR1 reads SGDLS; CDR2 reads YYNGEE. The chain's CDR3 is CASSVQGTNTGELFF. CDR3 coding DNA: TGTGCCAGCAGCGTACAGGGGACGAACACCGGGGAGCTGTTTTTT.

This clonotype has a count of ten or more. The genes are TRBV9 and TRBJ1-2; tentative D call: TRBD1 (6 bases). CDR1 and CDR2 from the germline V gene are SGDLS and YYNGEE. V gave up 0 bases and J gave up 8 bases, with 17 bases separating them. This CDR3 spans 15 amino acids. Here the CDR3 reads CASSVGGQPELGYTF. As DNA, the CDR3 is TGTGCCAGCAGCGTAGGAGGACAGCCGGAACTCGGCTACACCTTC.

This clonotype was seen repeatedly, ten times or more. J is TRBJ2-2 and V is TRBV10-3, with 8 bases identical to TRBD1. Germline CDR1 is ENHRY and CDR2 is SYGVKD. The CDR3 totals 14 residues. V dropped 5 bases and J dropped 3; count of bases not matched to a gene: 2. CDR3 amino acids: CAISTDRDTGELFF. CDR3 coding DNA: TGTGCCATCAGTACGGACAGGGACACCGGGGAGCTGTTTTTT.

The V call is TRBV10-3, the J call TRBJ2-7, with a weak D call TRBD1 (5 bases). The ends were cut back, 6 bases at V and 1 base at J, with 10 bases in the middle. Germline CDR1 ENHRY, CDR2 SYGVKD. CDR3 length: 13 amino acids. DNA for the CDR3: TGTGCCATCAGCGGCAGGGATTCCTACGAGCAGTACTTC. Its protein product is CAISGRDSYEQYF.

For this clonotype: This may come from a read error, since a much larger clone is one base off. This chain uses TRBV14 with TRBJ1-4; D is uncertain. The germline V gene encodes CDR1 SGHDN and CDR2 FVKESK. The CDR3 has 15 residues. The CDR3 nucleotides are TGTGCCAGCAGCCAAGTCGCGTTAGGGAATGGAAAACTGTTTTTT. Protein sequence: CASSQVALGNGKLFF.

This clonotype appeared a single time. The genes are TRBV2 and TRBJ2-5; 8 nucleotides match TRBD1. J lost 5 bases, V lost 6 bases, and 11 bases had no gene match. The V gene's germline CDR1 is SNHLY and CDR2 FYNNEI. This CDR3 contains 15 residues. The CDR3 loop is CASSPLTGAMETQYF. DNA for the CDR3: TGTGCCAGCAGCCCTTTGACAGGGGCGATGGAGACCCAGTACTTC.

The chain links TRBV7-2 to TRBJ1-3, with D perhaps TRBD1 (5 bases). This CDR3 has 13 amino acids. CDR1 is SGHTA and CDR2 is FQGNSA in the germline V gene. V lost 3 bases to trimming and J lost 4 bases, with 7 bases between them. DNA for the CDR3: TGTGCCAGCAGCTTGTGGGACGGAAACACCATATATTTT. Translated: CASSLWDGNTIYF.

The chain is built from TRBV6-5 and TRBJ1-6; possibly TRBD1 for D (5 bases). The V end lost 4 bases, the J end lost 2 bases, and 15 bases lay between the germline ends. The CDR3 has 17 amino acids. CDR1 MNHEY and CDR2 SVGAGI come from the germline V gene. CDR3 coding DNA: TGTGCCAGCAGTTTGACTAGCGGGGGGGCCTATAATTCACCCCTCCACTTT. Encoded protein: CASSLTSGGAYNSPLHF.

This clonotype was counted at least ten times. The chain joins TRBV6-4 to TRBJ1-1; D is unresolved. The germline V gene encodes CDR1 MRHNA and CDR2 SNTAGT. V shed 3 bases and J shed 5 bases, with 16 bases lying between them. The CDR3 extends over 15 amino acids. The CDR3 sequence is CASSETYRGKTEAFF. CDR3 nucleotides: TGTGCCAGCAGTGAGACGTACCGGGGAAAAACTGAAGCTTTCTTT.

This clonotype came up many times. The CDR3 nucleotides are TGTGCCAGTAGTATAAAGGAGGGGTCGCAGTATTTT. It codes for CASSIKEGSQYF. The gene calls are TRBV19 and TRBJ2-3; a weak D match, TRBD2 (6 bases). V lost 2 bases and J 10 bases, leaving 10 bases between the germline ends. Germline CDR1 reads LNHDA; CDR2 reads SQIVND (reference sequence). The CDR3 has 12 residues.

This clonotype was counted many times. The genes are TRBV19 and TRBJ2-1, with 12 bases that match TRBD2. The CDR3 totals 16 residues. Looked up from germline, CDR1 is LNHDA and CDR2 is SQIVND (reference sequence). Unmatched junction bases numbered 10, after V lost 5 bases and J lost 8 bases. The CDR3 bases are TGTGCCAGTAGTGTCCCTAGCGGGGGGGCCGGGGATGAGCAGTTCTTC. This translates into CASSVPSGGAGDEQFF. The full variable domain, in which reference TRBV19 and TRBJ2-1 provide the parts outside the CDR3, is DGGITQSPKYLFRKEGQNVTLSCEQNLNHDAMYWYRQDPGQGLRLIYYSQIVNDFQKGDIAEGYSVSREKKESFPLTVTSAQKNPTAFYLCASSVPSGGAGDEQFFGPGTRLTVL.

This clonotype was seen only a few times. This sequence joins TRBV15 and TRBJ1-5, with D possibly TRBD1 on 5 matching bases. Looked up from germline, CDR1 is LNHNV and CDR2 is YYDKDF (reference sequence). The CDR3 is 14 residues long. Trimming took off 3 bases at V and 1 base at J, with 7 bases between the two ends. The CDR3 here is CATSSGDSNQPQHF. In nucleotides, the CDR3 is TGTGCCACCAGCAGTGGGGACAGCAATCAGCCCCAGCATTTT.

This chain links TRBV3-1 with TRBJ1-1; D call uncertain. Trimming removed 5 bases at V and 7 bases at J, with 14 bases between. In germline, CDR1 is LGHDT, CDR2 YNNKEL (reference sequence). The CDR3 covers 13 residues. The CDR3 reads CASSWAGALEAFF. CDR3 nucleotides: TGTGCCAGCAGCTGGGCGGGAGCCCTTGAAGCTTTCTTT.

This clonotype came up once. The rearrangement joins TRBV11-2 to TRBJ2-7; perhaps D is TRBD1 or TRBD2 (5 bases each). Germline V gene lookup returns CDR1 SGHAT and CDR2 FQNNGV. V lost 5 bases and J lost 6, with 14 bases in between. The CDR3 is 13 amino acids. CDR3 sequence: CASSADTRGEQYF. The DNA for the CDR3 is TGTGCCAGCAGCGCCGACACGAGGGGCGAGCAGTACTTC.

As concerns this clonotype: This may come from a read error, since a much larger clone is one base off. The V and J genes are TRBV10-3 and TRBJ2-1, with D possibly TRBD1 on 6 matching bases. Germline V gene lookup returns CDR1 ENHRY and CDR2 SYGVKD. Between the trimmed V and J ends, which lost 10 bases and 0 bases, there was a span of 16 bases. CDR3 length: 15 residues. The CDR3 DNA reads TGTGCCAGCAGAGGACAGAAGAGCTCCTACAATGAGCAGTTCTTC. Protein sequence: CASRGQKSSYNEQFF.

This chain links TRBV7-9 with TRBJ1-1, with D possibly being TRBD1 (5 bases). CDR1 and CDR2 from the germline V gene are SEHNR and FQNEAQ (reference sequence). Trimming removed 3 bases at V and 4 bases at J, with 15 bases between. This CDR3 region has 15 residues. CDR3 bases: TGTGCCAGCAGCTTGGGAAGGGGCAGAGGCACTGAAGCTTTCTTT. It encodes CASSLGRGRGTEAFF.